This T cell receptor beta chain was profiled in a study of blood T cell repertoires in COVID-19. On the study more broadly: Some COVID-19 samples were acute and others convalescent; all came from the United States, Italy and Spain.

Germline values: CDR1 SGHAT, CDR2 FQNNGV. Trimming removed 5 bases at V and 10 bases at J, with 14 bases between. The CDR3 extends over 12 amino acids. Original processing notes: Amplification with reference gene primers provided the estimates of nucleated cell counts. Assay: immunoSEQ multiplex PCR; the TCRdb copy retains only in-frame clones and omits some. V and J calls plus clone size are reproduced from that table; the DNA served to infer D and trimming. The sample consists of about 250,000 clones, 83% of them appearing once. Notes on this clone: At the DNA level, this CDR3 is encoded by other sequences in the same sample as well.

This rearrangement joins TRBV11-2 to TRBJ1-1, with D hard to call. This TCR derives from a human donor in a cohort sampled during active COVID-19. The sample consisted of peripheral blood. CDR3 nucleotides: TGTGCCAGCAGCCTAAGGCTGGGAGGAGCTTTCTTT. Translation: CASSLRLGGAFF.